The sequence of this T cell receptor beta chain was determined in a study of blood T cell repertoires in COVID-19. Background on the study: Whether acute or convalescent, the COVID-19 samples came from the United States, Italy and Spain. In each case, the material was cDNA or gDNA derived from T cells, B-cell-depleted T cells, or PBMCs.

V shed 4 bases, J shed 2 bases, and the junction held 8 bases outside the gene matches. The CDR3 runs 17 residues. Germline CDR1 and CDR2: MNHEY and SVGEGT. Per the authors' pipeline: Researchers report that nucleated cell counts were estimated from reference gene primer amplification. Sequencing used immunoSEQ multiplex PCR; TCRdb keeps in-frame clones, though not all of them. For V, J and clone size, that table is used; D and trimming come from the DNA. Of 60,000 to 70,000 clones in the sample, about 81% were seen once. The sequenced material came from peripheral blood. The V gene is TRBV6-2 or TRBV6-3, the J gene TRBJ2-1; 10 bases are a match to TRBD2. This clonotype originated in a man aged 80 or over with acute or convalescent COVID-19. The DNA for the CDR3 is TGTGCCAGCAGTTCTCTTAGCGGGGGGATGCCCTACAATGAGCAGTTCTTC. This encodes CASSSLSGGMPYNEQFF.